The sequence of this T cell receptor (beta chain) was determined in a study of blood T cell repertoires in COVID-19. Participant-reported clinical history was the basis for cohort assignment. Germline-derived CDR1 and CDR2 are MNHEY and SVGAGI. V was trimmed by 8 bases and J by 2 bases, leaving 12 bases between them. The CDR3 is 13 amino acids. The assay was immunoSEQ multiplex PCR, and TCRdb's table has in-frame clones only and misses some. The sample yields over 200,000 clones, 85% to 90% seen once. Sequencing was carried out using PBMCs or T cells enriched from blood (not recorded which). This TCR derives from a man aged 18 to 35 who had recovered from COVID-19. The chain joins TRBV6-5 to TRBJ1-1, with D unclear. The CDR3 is CASQDGKNTEAFF. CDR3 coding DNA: TGTGCCAGCCAGGACGGGAAAAACACTGAAGCTTTCTTT.